This T cell receptor beta chain was sequenced for a study of cytomegalovirus exposure and HLA in healthy donors. The PCR had 60 Vbeta and 13 Jbeta primers. TCRdb keeps only in-frame clones here, not all; method: immunoSEQ multiplex PCR. The data hold almost 85,000 clones, with around 80% observed a single time. Germline V gives CDR1 MNHEY, CDR2 SVGAGI. After removal of 6 bases from V and 0 bases from J, the junction contained 4 bases not matched to a gene. CDR3 length equals 14 residues. This receptor was taken from a male donor in good health and CMV-seropositive. Sequencing was performed on PBMCs. This rearrangement joins TRBV6-5 to TRBJ2-7; TRBD1 matches 8 bases. The CDR3 is CASRRTGPSYEQYF. The CDR3 region has the DNA TGTGCCAGCAGACGGACAGGGCCCTCCTACGAGCAGTACTTC.